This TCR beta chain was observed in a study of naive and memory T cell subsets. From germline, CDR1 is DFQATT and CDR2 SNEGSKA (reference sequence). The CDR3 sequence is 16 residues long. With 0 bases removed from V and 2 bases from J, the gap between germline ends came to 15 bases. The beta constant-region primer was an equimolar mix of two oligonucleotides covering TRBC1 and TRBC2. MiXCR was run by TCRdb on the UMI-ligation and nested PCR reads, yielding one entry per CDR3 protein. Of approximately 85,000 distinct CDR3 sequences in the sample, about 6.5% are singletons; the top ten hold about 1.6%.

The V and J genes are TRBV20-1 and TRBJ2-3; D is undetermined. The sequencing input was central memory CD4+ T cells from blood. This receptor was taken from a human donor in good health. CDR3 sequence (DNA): TGCAGTGCTAGAGATCTCCTTCGTGGGATCACAGATACGCAGTATTTT. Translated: CSARDLLRGITDTQYF.